Reported below is one T cell receptor (beta chain). The data were obtained in a study of shared clonotypes between healthy human individuals. The CDR3 runs to 15 residues. Trimming removed 2 bases from V and 0 bases from J, with 10 bases in between. Germline CDR1 is MNHNS and CDR2 is SASEGT. Naive-designated CD8 cells lacked CD45RO, were positively enriched for CCR7, and omitted terminally differentiated effector memory CD45RA+ cells. Original handling: Junction-only sequences without quality scores were provided by ImmunoSEQ, so filtering was different. Generated by immunoSEQ multiplex PCR, the TCRdb table keeps only in-frame clones and is missing some. The V and J calls and the clone size are those of that table, but D and trimming were determined from the DNA. The data hold hundreds of thousands of clones, with 85% to 95% observed a single time.

Material: naive CD8+ T cells sorted from blood. The sequence came from a woman in her 30s in good health. The chain recombines TRBV6-1 with TRBJ1-2; D perhaps matches TRBD1 (5 bases). The CDR3 DNA reads as TGTGCCAGCAGTGAATTCCAGGGCGCTAACTATGGCTACACCTTC. Protein product: CASSEFQGANYGYTF.